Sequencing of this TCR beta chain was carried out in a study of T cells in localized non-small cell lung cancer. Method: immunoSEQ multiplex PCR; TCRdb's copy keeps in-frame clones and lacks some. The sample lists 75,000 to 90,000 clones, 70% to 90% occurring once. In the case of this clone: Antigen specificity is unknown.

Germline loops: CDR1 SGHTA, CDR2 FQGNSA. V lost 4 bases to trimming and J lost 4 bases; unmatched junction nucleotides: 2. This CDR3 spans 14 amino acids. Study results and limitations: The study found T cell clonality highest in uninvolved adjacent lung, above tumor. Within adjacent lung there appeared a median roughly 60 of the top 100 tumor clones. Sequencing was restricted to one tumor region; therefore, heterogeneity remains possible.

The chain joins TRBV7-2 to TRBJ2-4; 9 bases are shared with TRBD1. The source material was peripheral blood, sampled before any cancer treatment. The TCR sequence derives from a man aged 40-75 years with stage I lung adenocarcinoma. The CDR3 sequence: CASSSGTGKNIQYF. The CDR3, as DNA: TGTGCCAGCAGCTCGGGGACAGGGAAAAACATTCAGTACTTC.